The 20 T cell receptor beta chains reported below all come from one sample, sequenced in a study of beta chain features in type 1 diabetes. Study-level findings and limits: Type 1 diabetes patients had moderately but significantly shorter TCRB CDR3s in all four CD4+ subsets.

Their antigen targets remain unknown. Of the isolated RNA, all was reverse transcribed, and so the sequenced material was expressed TCRB transcripts. TCRdb keeps only in-frame clones here, not all; method: immunoSEQ multiplex PCR. The table has hundreds of thousands of clones, over 11% seen once. The sample was naive CD4+ T cells from blood. The receptors were gathered from a man between 25 and 39 years old with type 1 diabetes.

This clone was observed a handful of times. This chain joins TRBV18 and TRBJ2-2; D is perhaps TRBD1 (5 bases). The CDR3 contains 13 residues. The germline gives CDR1 KGHSH, CDR2 LQKENI. V lost 4 bases, J lost 9 bases, and 12 bases lay in between. CDR3 loop: CASSRGAIRELFF. The CDR3 region has the DNA TGTGCCAGCTCACGTGGGGCCATCCGGGAGCTGTTTTTT.

The gene calls are TRBV29-1 and TRBJ2-1, with TRBD2 matching over 10 bases. From germline, CDR1 is SQVTM and CDR2 ANQGSEA. This CDR3 contains 14 residues. Germline trimming cut 4 bases from V and 7 bases from J; bases unmatched to any gene: 7. Here the CDR3 DNA reads TGCAGCGTTGCATTACTAGCGGGAATGAATGAGCAGTTCTTC. This sequence encodes CSVALLAGMNEQFF.

This clone was counted between two and nine times. The V and J genes are TRBV7-3 and TRBJ2-3; 9 bases are a match to TRBD1. The CDR3 contains 14 residues. The junction had 4 bases not matched to a gene; V was cut back by 5 bases and J by 4 bases. Germline V lookup: CDR1 SGHTA, CDR2 FQGTGA. CDR3 residues: CASSKGDRADTQYF. CDR3 DNA sequence: TGTGCCAGCAGCAAAGGGGACAGGGCAGATACGCAGTATTTT.

The gene calls are TRBV11-2 and TRBJ1-2, with 9 bases identical to TRBD1. The germline gives CDR1 SGHAT, CDR2 FQNNGV. The junction had 5 bases not matched to a gene; V was cut back by 4 bases and J by 2 bases. The CDR3 is 15 residues long. CDR3 protein: CASSSKTGGNYGYTF. Written as DNA, the CDR3 is TGTGCCAGCAGCTCGAAGACAGGGGGGAACTATGGCTACACCTTC. Based on the CDR3 plus reference TRBV11-2 and TRBJ1-2, the full variable domain is EAGVAQSPRYKIIEKRQSVAFWCNPISGHATLYWYQQILGQGPKLLIQFQNNGVVDDSQLPKDRFSAERLKGVDSTLKIQPAKLEDSAVYLCASSSKTGGNYGYTFGSGTRLTVV.

V and J are TRBV7-2 and TRBJ2-7, with TRBD2 identical over 10 bases. The germline gives CDR1 SGHTA, CDR2 FQGNSA. The CDR3 length is 15 residues. The V segment lost 5 bases and the J segment 1 base; nucleotides outside the gene matches: 5. CDR3 nucleotides: TGTGCCAGCAGCCACGGACTAGCGGCTTCCTACGAGCAGTACTTC. As protein: CASSHGLAASYEQYF.

The genes are TRBV6-5 and TRBJ2-7; no firm D call. V dropped 0 bases and J dropped 1 base, with 10 bases sitting between them. Per the germline V gene, CDR1 is MNHEY and CDR2 is SVGAGI. The CDR3 consists of 15 residues. The CDR3 protein is CASSYSSRLSYEQYF. CDR3 nucleotides: TGTGCCAGCAGTTACTCGTCTAGGCTATCCTACGAGCAGTACTTC.

This chain connects TRBV5-1 to TRBJ2-1; 14 nucleotides line up with TRBD2. V shed 2 bases, J shed 9 bases, and the junction held 10 bases outside the gene matches. This CDR3 has 17 amino acids. The germline V gene has CDR1 SGHRS and CDR2 YFSETQ. CDR3 sequence reads: CASSFRLGTSGSSEQFF. The DNA of the CDR3 is TGCGCCAGCAGCTTCCGACTTGGGACTAGCGGGAGCAGTGAGCAGTTCTTC.

The table lists this clone with a few counts. The chain joins TRBV9 to TRBJ2-5; a weak D match, TRBD1 (6 bases). CDR1 is SGDLS and CDR2 is YYNGEE in the germline V gene. CDR3 length: 14 amino acids. V was clipped by 3 bases and J by 5 bases, with 14 bases between them. The CDR3 sequence: CASSDLPTGETQYF. The CDR3 DNA reads TGTGCCAGCAGCGATTTGCCTACAGGGGAGACCCAGTACTTC.

In its sample, this clone was seen a few times. This chain links TRBV30 with TRBJ2-6; D is ambiguous. The CDR3 is made up of 16 amino acids. The germline V gene encodes CDR1 GTSNPN and CDR2 SVGIG (reference sequence). Trimming shortened V by 7 bases and J by 0 bases, and 16 bases separated the two germline ends. CDR3 coding DNA: TGTGCCTATCGAACGGGTCTTATCTCTGGGGCCAACGTCCTGACTTTC. Protein: CAYRTGLISGANVLTF.

The table lists this clone with a few counts. V is TRBV30 and J is TRBJ2-3; 10 bases align to TRBD2. The CDR3 consists of 15 residues. V shed 3 bases and J 0 bases; nucleotides not matched to a gene: 3. Germline CDR1 and CDR2: GTSNPN and SVGIG (reference sequence). CDR3 in amino acids: CAWRTSGYSTDTQYF. CDR3 DNA sequence: TGTGCCTGGAGGACTAGCGGGTATAGCACAGATACGCAGTATTTT.

The chain combines TRBV7-3 with TRBJ2-3; 7 nucleotides align to TRBD2. The CDR3 length is 15 residues. Per germline, CDR1 SGHTA and CDR2 FQGTGA. The trim removed 5 bases at V and 2 bases at J, leaving 7 bases unmatched. The CDR3 DNA sequence: TGTGCCAGCAGCCCAGCTAGCGGAAACACAGATACGCAGTATTTT. Encoded protein: CASSPASGNTDTQYF. The full variable domain, its missing parts supplied by reference TRBV7-3 and TRBJ2-3, is GAGVSQTPSNKVTEKGKYVELRCDPISGHTALYWYRQSLGQGPEFLIYFQGTGAADDSGLPNDRFFAVRPEGSVSTLKIQRTERGDSAVYLCASSPASGNTDTQYFGPGTRLTVL.

This clone has only a few counts. The chain combines TRBV19 with TRBJ2-2, with 8 bases matching TRBD1. Losses at the gene ends were 6 bases for V and 8 bases for J; bases not matched to a gene: 8. Germline V gene lookup returns CDR1 LNHDA and CDR2 SQIVND (reference sequence). The CDR3 loop spans 14 amino acids. The CDR3 DNA reads as TGTGCCAGTAGCCCCGACAGGGGAGCGGGGGAGCTGTTTTTT. Protein sequence: CASSPDRGAGELFF.

This clone was observed a few times. The chain uses TRBV6-6 and TRBJ2-7; 7 bases match TRBD2. After removal of 6 bases from V and 0 bases from J, the junction contained 11 bases not matched to a gene. Germline V lookup: CDR1 MNHNY, CDR2 SVGAGI (reference sequence). There are 16 residues in the CDR3. CDR3 DNA: TGTGCCAGCAGCCAACGGGTGGGAGGGAGCTCCTACGAGCAGTACTTC. Its translation is CASSQRVGGSSYEQYF.

This clone has only a few counts. The chain uses TRBV5-4 and TRBJ2-5, with 11 bases lining up with TRBD2. The germline CDR1 and CDR2 sequences are SGHNT and YYREEE (reference sequence). The CDR3 is made up of 15 amino acids. V lost 3 bases and J lost 2; bases outside the gene matches: 3. The CDR3 DNA follows: TGTGCCAGCAGCTCAGGGACTAGCGGACAAGAGACCCAGTACTTC. It is translated as CASSSGTSGQETQYF.

The chain uses TRBV29-1 and TRBJ2-1, with 11 positions matching TRBD2. With 5 bases clipped from V and 8 bases from J, the junction kept 8 bases outside the gene matches. The V gene's germline CDR1 is SQVTM and CDR2 ANQGSEA. This CDR3 region has 14 residues. This CDR3 is CSVSASGGTDEQFF. CDR3 sequence (DNA): TGCAGCGTTTCGGCTAGCGGGGGGACGGATGAGCAGTTCTTC.

J is TRBJ1-1 and V is TRBV18, with no clear D. CDR1 is KGHSH and CDR2 is LQKENI in the germline V gene. This CDR3 comprises 14 residues. Trimming shortened V by 2 bases and J by 1 base, and 8 bases separated the two germline ends. This CDR3 reads CASSPAVTNTEAFF. DNA of the CDR3: TGTGCCAGCTCACCAGCGGTGACGAACACTGAAGCTTTCTTT.

The rearrangement links TRBV19 to TRBJ1-5; D may be TRBD1 (6 bases). Germline V gives CDR1 LNHDA, CDR2 SQIVND (reference sequence). The CDR3 runs 14 residues. Between the trimmed V and J ends, which lost 5 bases and 7 bases, there was a span of 15 bases. CDR3 DNA: TGTGCCAGTAGTGGACACAGGGATGTGCAGCCCCAGCATTTT. This gives the protein CASSGHRDVQPQHF.

The chain combines TRBV9 with TRBJ2-5; 8 bases are a match to TRBD2. The CDR3 runs 15 residues. The junction had 3 bases not matched to a gene; V was cut back by 1 base and J by 1 base. Germline CDR1 reads SGDLS; CDR2 reads YYNGEE. The CDR3 reads CASSVRAGGQETQYF. In DNA form, the CDR3 reads TGTGCCAGCAGCGTAAGGGCGGGAGGCCAAGAGACCCAGTACTTC.

This clone appeared a few times. The V and J genes are TRBV6-5 and TRBJ1-5; no clear D. CDR3 length: 14 amino acids. The germline V gene encodes CDR1 MNHEY and CDR2 SVGAGI. Trimming removed 4 bases at V and 5 bases at J, with 12 bases between. The CDR3 region is CASSSARTDQPQHF. In DNA, the CDR3 is TGTGCCAGCAGTTCTGCAAGGACTGATCAGCCCCAGCATTTT.

The rearrangement links TRBV4-1 to TRBJ1-5; D might be TRBD1 (5 bases). The germline gives CDR1 MGHRA, CDR2 YSYEKL. The CDR3 spans 14 residues. The V and J ends lost 5 bases and 7 bases respectively, with 15 bases between them. The CDR3 region is CASSTPGYGQPQHF. CDR3 in DNA: TGCGCCAGCAGCACTCCAGGGTATGGCCAGCCCCAGCATTTT.